These T cell receptor beta chains were read from a single sample in a study of T cells in Graves' hyperthyroidism and ophthalmopathy. One entry per CDR3 protein results from TCRdb running MiXCR on the multiplex PCR reads. This sample has approximately 620,000 distinct CDR3 sequences; about 16% occur once, and the top ten carry less than 3.5%. Specimen: blood. These receptors were obtained from a woman between 35 and 50 years old with Graves' ophthalmopathy. The CDR3 runs from the conserved cysteine through the conserved F or W. D genes are given only for firm matches. The size entry is marked missing in some rows and otherwise reads once, few, many or a size class.

TRBV20-1,.,TRBJ2-5,few,CSANKGGRETQYF,TGCAGTGCTAATAAGGGGGGAAGGGAGACCCAGTACTTC
TRBV3-1,.,TRBJ2-1,few,CASSQDDRYNEQFF,TGTGCCAGCAGCCAAGATGACAGATACAATGAGCAGTTCTTC
TRBV12-3/TRBV12-4,.,TRBJ1-6,many,CASRPGISPLHF,TGTGCCAGCAGGCCTGGAATTTCACCCCTCCACTTT
TRBV20-1,TRBD1,TRBJ1-1,.,CSAEDRVRMGTEAFF,TGCAGTGCCGAGGACAGGGTTAGGATGGGCACTGAAGCTTTCTTT
TRBV6-2/TRBV6-3,.,TRBJ1-6,.,CASSGESWYREYNSPLHF,TGTGCCAGCAGTGGAGAAAGTTGGTACAGGGAATATAATTCACCCCTCCACTTT
TRBV2,.,TRBJ1-1,many,CASSWDVMAFF,TGTGCCAGCAGTTGGGACGTTATGGCTTTCTTT
TRBV9,TRBD2,TRBJ2-7,few,CASSVGAGRSYEQYF,TGTGCCAGCAGCGTAGGAGCGGGACGCTCCTACGAGCAGTACTTC
TRBV5-6,.,TRBJ2-1,.,CASSLINSVYNEQFF,TGTGCCAGCAGCTTGATTAATAGCGTCTACAATGAGCAGTTCTTC
TRBV19,.,TRBJ1-2,.,CASSIGNGGAGYGYTF,TGTGCCAGTAGTATCGGCAATGGGGGAGCTGGCTATGGCTACACCTTC
TRBV20-1,TRBD2,TRBJ2-1,few,CSARAGGPDNEQFF,TGCAGTGCTAGAGCGGGGGGGCCAGACAATGAGCAGTTCTTC
TRBV2,.,TRBJ1-2,few,CATADGNYGYTF,TGTGCCACCGCAGACGGAAACTATGGCTACACCTTC
TRBV7-2,.,TRBJ1-6,few,CASSLDVNSPLHF,TGTGCCAGCAGCTTAGACGTTAATTCACCCCTCCACTTT
TRBV30,.,TRBJ1-1,many,CAWRGNWGAFF,TGTGCCTGGCGCGGGAACTGGGGAGCTTTCTTT
TRBV6-1,TRBD1,TRBJ1-4,.,CASTNRDRGGEKLFF,TGTGCCAGCACCAACCGGGACAGGGGTGGTGAAAAACTGTTTTTT
TRBV30,.,TRBJ1-1,many,CASFDSMNTEAFF,TGTGCCTCCTTCGACAGTATGAACACTGAAGCTTTCTTT
TRBV7-2,.,TRBJ1-2,many,CASSWTHGYTF,TGTGCCAGCAGTTGGACACATGGCTACACCTTC
TRBV10-2,TRBD2,TRBJ2-2,.,CASILANPNTGELFF,TGCGCCAGCATACTAGCGAATCCGAACACCGGGGAGCTGTTTTTT
TRBV28,TRBD1,TRBJ2-3,many,CASSGTGYTDTQYF,TGTGCCAGCAGTGGGACAGGATACACAGATACGCAGTATTTT
TRBV27,.,TRBJ1-1,.,CASSPSSGFQTEAFF,TGTGCCAGCAGTCCGAGCTCAGGGTTTCAGACTGAAGCTTTCTTT
TRBV5-1,TRBD1,TRBJ2-7,many,CASNPGQGVGEQYF,TGCGCCAGCAATCCGGGACAGGGAGTGGGCGAGCAGTACTTC
TRBV7-2,.,TRBJ2-3,many,CASSEGGGYITNTQYF,TGTGCCAGCAGCGAAGGAGGCGGCTATATCACGAATACGCAGTATTTT
TRBV19,.,TRBJ2-1,.,CASSTSLANNEQFF,TGTGCCAGTAGTACATCACTAGCTAACAATGAGCAGTTCTTC
TRBV2,TRBD2,TRBJ2-2,.,CASSELAGGLSGELFF,TGTGCCAGCAGTGAACTAGCGGGGGGACTCTCCGGGGAGCTGTTTTTT
TRBV6-1,.,TRBJ2-3,few,CASSHSGVGTDTQYF,TGTGCCAGCAGTCATTCAGGAGTCGGCACAGATACGCAGTATTTT
TRBV19,TRBD2,TRBJ2-1,.,CASSTTRTSGSSYNEQFF,TGTGCCAGTAGCACTACGAGGACTAGCGGGAGCTCCTACAATGAGCAGTTCTTC
TRBV20-1,.,TRBJ2-7,.,CSVDGQNEKGEQYF,TGCAGTGTTGATGGACAGAACGAGAAAGGGGAGCAGTACTTC
TRBV20-1,TRBD2,TRBJ2-1,many,CSASPETSGMNEQFF,TGCAGTGCTAGCCCGGAGACTAGCGGGATGAATGAGCAGTTCTTC
TRBV5-1,.,TRBJ2-4,few,CASSLNAGAKNIQYF,TGCGCCAGCAGCTTGAACGCAGGGGCCAAAAACATTCAGTACTTC
TRBV20-1,TRBD1,TRBJ1-5,few,CSARPPGRGVNQPQHF,TGCAGTGCTAGACCCCCGGGCAGGGGGGTTAATCAGCCCCAGCATTTT
TRBV20-1,TRBD1,TRBJ2-3,few,CSASELQGVFTNTQYF,TGCAGTGCTAGCGAACTACAGGGGGTGTTCACAAATACGCAGTATTTT
TRBV20-1,.,TRBJ2-7,many,CSAPQGKAGYEQYF,TGCAGTGCGCCGCAGGGGAAAGCGGGCTACGAGCAGTACTTC
TRBV7-9,.,TRBJ1-1,few,CAGRRGTEAFF,TGTGCCGGACGGAGGGGAACTGAAGCTTTCTTT
TRBV12-3/TRBV12-4,.,TRBJ2-2,many,CASSLGRLAFTGELFF,TGTGCCAGCAGTTTGGGCCGGCTAGCCTTCACCGGGGAGCTGTTTTTT
TRBV4-1,TRBD1,TRBJ1-6,.,CASSGSGTGGSPLHF,TGCGCCAGCAGCGGGTCCGGGACAGGGGGTTCACCCCTCCACTTT
TRBV11-2,TRBD1,TRBJ2-1,many,CASRTWDRGRGEQFF,TGTGCCAGCAGAACCTGGGACAGGGGGCGGGGTGAGCAGTTCTTC
TRBV7-8,.,TRBJ1-2,once,CASSPSGARGYYGYTF,TGTGCCAGCAGCCCTAGCGGGGCCAGGGGATACTATGGCTACACCTTC
TRBV24-1,TRBD1,TRBJ1-4,.,CATSHGGTAGEKLFF,TGTGCCACCAGCCACGGAGGGACAGCGGGTGAAAAACTGTTTTTT
TRBV12-3/TRBV12-4,TRBD2,TRBJ2-3,many,CASRRTSTDTQYF,TGTGCCAGCAGGAGGACTAGTACGGATACGCAGTATTTT
TRBV6-1,TRBD1,TRBJ1-2,many,CASRGLSDRGPNYGYTF,TGTGCCAGCAGGGGACTGTCGGACAGGGGTCCCAACTATGGCTACACCTTC
TRBV11-2,.,TRBJ2-1,many,CASSLSPGGRDEQFF,TGTGCCAGCAGCTTATCCCCAGGGGGGAGGGATGAGCAGTTCTTC
TRBV30,TRBD2,TRBJ2-3,.,CAWSAGTSGTTDTQYF,TGTGCCTGGAGTGCCGGGACTAGCGGGACCACAGATACGCAGTATTTT
TRBV3-1,.,TRBJ2-7,many,CASSQNRVGEQYF,TGTGCCAGCAGCCAAAACAGGGTGGGCGAGCAGTACTTC
TRBV5-1,.,TRBJ1-3,.,CASSLERRTSGNTIYF,TGCGCCAGCAGCTTGGAAAGACGTACCTCTGGAAACACCATATATTTT
TRBV13,TRBD2,TRBJ2-1,.,CASSLATGGSYNEQFF,TGTGCCAGCAGTCTTGCTACGGGAGGGTCCTACAATGAGCAGTTCTTC
TRBV28,TRBD2,TRBJ2-2,few,CASSFSLTSGRAGELFF,TGTGCCAGCAGTTTCTCTCTGACTAGCGGGAGAGCCGGGGAGCTGTTTTTT
TRBV11-3,TRBD2,TRBJ2-1,many,CASSIHGTSGGAGNEQFF,TGTGCCAGCAGCATCCACGGGACTAGCGGGGGGGCCGGCAATGAGCAGTTCTTC
TRBV7-9,.,TRBJ2-1,few,CASSLAISEQFF,TGTGCCAGCAGCTTAGCGATAAGTGAGCAGTTCTTC
TRBV12-3/TRBV12-4,.,TRBJ2-7,many,CASSRQGGSYEQYF,TGTGCCAGCAGTAGGCAGGGGGGATCCTACGAGCAGTACTTC
TRBV5-1,TRBD1,TRBJ2-2,many,CASSLSRDRTPGELFF,TGCGCCAGCAGCTTGTCTCGGGACAGGACACCTGGGGAGCTGTTTTTT
TRBV5-1,.,TRBJ1-6,many,CASSLEEGSPLHF,TGCGCCAGCAGCTTGGAAGAAGGCTCACCCCTCCACTTT
TRBV7-9,TRBD2,TRBJ2-7,many,CASSSGLAGEQYF,TGTGCCAGCAGCTCAGGACTAGCTGGAGAGCAGTACTTC
TRBV7-9,TRBD1,TRBJ2-2,many,CASRDRANTGELFF,TGTGCCAGCAGGGACAGGGCGAACACCGGGGAGCTGTTTTTT
TRBV3-1,TRBD1,TRBJ1-5,many,CASSQGQGAGQPQHF,TGTGCCAGCAGCCAAGGACAGGGGGCTGGTCAGCCCCAGCATTTT
TRBV27,TRBD2,TRBJ2-3,many,CASSFRGSRFAGGPLRTDTQYF,TGTGCCAGCAGTTTTAGGGGATCGAGGTTTGCGGGAGGGCCGCTTCGCACAGATACGCAGTATTTT
TRBV6-1,TRBD2,TRBJ2-2,few,CASTLSSGGPAGELFF,TGTGCCAGCACTCTCTCCTCGGGGGGACCCGCTGGGGAGCTGTTTTTT